The clone carrying this TCR beta chain came up a few times. What it binds is not known. Germline loops: CDR1 MNHEY, CDR2 SVGEGT. V was shortened by 5 bases and J by 0 bases, with 14 bases between the two germline ends. This CDR3 has 16 residues. An equimolar mix of two oligonucleotides served as the beta constant-region primer for TRBC1 and TRBC2. Four rounds of PCR amplified the ligated cDNA using nested alpha and beta constant-region primers plus SP2. Each CDR3 protein is one row after TCRdb ran MiXCR on the UMI-ligation and nested PCR reads. Of 150,000 or so distinct CDR3 sequences listed, 22% were seen once; the top ten hold around 0.11%. CD4+ T cell IFNgamma after overnight CMV lysate exposure gave donor CMV status. The data belong to a study of naive and memory T cell subsets. Study-level results: The power law exponent of TCR abundance differed between naive and memory cells. Possibly reflecting memory cells re-expressing CD45RA, a few larger clonotypes occurred in naive repertoires, especially CD8. Over 90% of naive TCR sequences appeared only once, unlike memory subsets.

V usage is TRBV6-2 or TRBV6-3 and J usage is TRBJ2-4; D gene uncertain. This receptor was obtained from a human donor in good health. Sequencing was carried out using naive CD4+ T cells from blood. The CDR3 DNA is TGTGCCAGCAGTCCTGCTGACATCGGAGCCAAAAACATTCAGTACTTC. Protein product: CASSPADIGAKNIQYF.